One sample yielded the 5 T cell receptor beta chains listed below, sequenced in a study of cytomegalovirus exposure and HLA in healthy donors. PCR involved 60 Vbeta and 13 Jbeta primers. Sequencing used immunoSEQ multiplex PCR; TCRdb keeps in-frame clones, though not all of them. This sample contains 100,000 to 150,000 clones. The sequenced sample consisted of PBMCs. These receptors were obtained from a man aged 25 to 40 in good health and CMV-seronegative.

The chain combines TRBV6-4 with TRBJ2-2; no definite D call. Deletions cut 8 bases from V and 5 bases from J, with 12 bases between. Germline-derived CDR1 and CDR2 are MRHNA and SNTAGT. The CDR3 has 13 amino acids. The CDR3, as DNA: TGTGCCAGCGTGAATAGAATGACCGGGGAGCTGTTTTTT. It encodes CASVNRMTGELFF.

The rearrangement uses TRBV28 and TRBJ2-7; D unresolved. The V and J ends lost 3 bases and 4 bases respectively, with 13 bases between them. The CDR3 extends over 14 amino acids. Germline V lookup: CDR1 MDHEN, CDR2 SYDVKM. The CDR3 reads CASSFIPARYEQYF. In nucleotides, the CDR3 is TGTGCCAGCAGTTTTATCCCGGCTAGGTACGAGCAGTACTTC.

This CDR3 reads CASSTRDSTHEQYF. CDR3 sequence (DNA): TGCGCCAGCAGCACGAGGGACAGCACCCACGAGCAGTACTTC. The chain has TRBV5-1 and TRBJ2-7; TRBD1 agrees at 7 bases. The CDR3 is 14 residues long. Trimming at V came to 4 bases and at J to 5 bases, leaving 9 bases not matched to a gene. The germline V gene has CDR1 SGHRS and CDR2 YFSETQ.

V usage is TRBV19 and J usage is TRBJ1-2, with 9 nucleotides matching TRBD1. This CDR3 has 16 amino acids. Germline loops: CDR1 LNHDA, CDR2 SQIVND (reference sequence). The J segment lost 3 bases and the V segment lost 4 bases, leaving 9 bases of the junction unmatched. CDR3 bases: TGTGCCAGTAGTACTCCTCCGGGACAGGGATACTATGGCTACACCTTC. Residues: CASSTPPGQGYYGYTF.

The rearrangement links TRBV2 to TRBJ1-2; tentatively, D is TRBD1 (6 bases). Trimming stripped 4 bases from V and 2 bases from J, with 20 bases between. This CDR3 region has 17 residues. In germline, CDR1 is SNHLY, CDR2 FYNNEI. This CDR3 reads CASSGGRQGKGNYGYTF. CDR3 DNA sequence: TGTGCCAGCAGTGGAGGCCGGCAGGGGAAAGGGAACTATGGCTACACCTTC.